The rows below give T cell receptor beta chains drawn from one sample of a study of blood T cell repertoires in COVID-19. Clones were read by immunoSEQ multiplex PCR, and TCRdb kept only the in-frame ones, dropping some. The sample yields about 15,000 clones, roughly three quarters seen once. Material for sequencing was peripheral blood. The source is a man aged 65-85 years with active or convalescent COVID-19. Each CDR3 is given with its conserved first and last residue. A D gene is named only where the DNA matches it firmly. Expanded clones get a size class; other rows say once, few or many, or leave the size out.

D gene	V gene	J gene	clone size	CDR3 protein	CDR3 DNA
-	TRBV9	TRBJ2-3	-	CASSVEAGGVTDTQYF	TGTGCCAGCAGCGTAGAGGCGGGCGGAGTCACAGATACGCAGTATTTT
TRBD1	TRBV29-1	TRBJ1-1	-	CSATTGLRSGTEAFF	TGCAGCGCAACGACAGGGTTGCGGTCGGGGACTGAAGCTTTCTTT
-	TRBV19	TRBJ1-1	-	CASSIRPGMDTEAFF	TGTGCCAGTAGTATAAGGCCGGGGATGGACACTGAAGCTTTCTTT
-	TRBV6-2/TRBV6-3	TRBJ2-7	few	CASSYSKGWTAYEQYF	TGTGCCAGCAGTTACTCGAAGGGATGGACAGCCTACGAGCAGTACTTC
-	TRBV28	TRBJ2-1	-	CASTAVYNEQFF	TGTGCCAGCACGGCGGTCTACAATGAGCAGTTCTTC
TRBD2	TRBV28	TRBJ2-1	-	CASSLTLGREYYNEQFF	TGTGCCAGCAGTTTGACCTTGGGGCGGGAGTACTACAATGAGCAGTTCTTC
-	TRBV3-1/TRBV3-2	TRBJ2-1	-	CASSQGQANEQFF	TGTGCCAGCAGCCAAGGACAGGCCAATGAGCAGTTCTTC
-	TRBV5-1	TRBJ2-1	-	CARGRGGASYNEQFF	TGCGCCCGCGGCCGAGGGGGGGCATCATACAATGAGCAGTTCTTC
-	TRBV27	TRBJ1-3	-	CASSLSWGEENTIYF	TGTGCCAGCAGTTTATCATGGGGCGAGGAAAACACCATATATTTT
-	TRBV7-9	TRBJ2-7	-	CASSLFQGSEQYF	TGTGCCAGCAGCTTATTTCAGGGAAGCGAGCAGTACTTC
-	TRBV6-1	TRBJ1-2	-	CASSEGGQLYGYTF	TGTGCCAGCAGTGAAGGGGGGCAGCTTTATGGCTACACCTTC
TRBD2	TRBV7-9	TRBJ2-3	-	CASSPAGGPDTQYF	TGTGCCAGCAGCCCAGCGGGAGGGCCGGATACGCAGTATTTT
-	TRBV30	TRBJ2-1	-	CAWVDSYNEQFF	TGTGCCTGGGTTGACAGCTACAATGAGCAGTTCTTC
-	TRBV18	TRBJ2-5	-	CASSPRRSQETQYF	TGTGCCAGCTCACCCAGGAGGAGCCAAGAGACCCAGTACTTC
TRBD2	TRBV2	TRBJ2-7	-	CASSVGLAGSFEQYF	TGTGCCAGCAGCGTAGGACTAGCGGGGTCGTTCGAGCAGTACTTC
TRBD2	TRBV15	TRBJ2-7	few	CATSTQRGGYEQYF	TGTGCCACCAGCACCCAACGGGGGGGCTACGAGCAGTACTTC
TRBD1	TRBV28	TRBJ2-7	-	CASSGQGSSYEQYF	TGTGCCAGCAGTGGACAGGGTAGCTCCTACGAGCAGTACTTC
TRBD2	TRBV5-5	TRBJ2-5	-	CASSLQRELQETQYF	TGTGCCAGCAGCTTGCAGCGGGAGTTGCAAGAGACCCAGTACTTC
-	TRBV28	TRBJ2-2	-	CASTTGTRTGELFF	TGTGCCAGTACAACCGGGACACGCACCGGGGAGCTGTTTTTT
TRBD2	TRBV27	TRBJ2-3	-	CASSFWLAETDTQYF	TGTGCCAGCAGTTTTTGGCTAGCGGAGACAGATACGCAGTATTTT
TRBD1	TRBV15	TRBJ2-7	-	CATSSLDRGNEQYF	TGTGCCACCAGCAGTCTCGACAGGGGCAACGAGCAGTACTTC
-	TRBV6-2/TRBV6-3	TRBJ2-4	-	CASSRTLTGRLGGIENIQYF	TGTGCCAGCAGCCGGACCCTAACGGGCAGGCTAGGAGGGATAGAAAACATTCAGTACTTC
TRBD1	TRBV2	TRBJ1-2	-	CASRGDRGPSYGYTF	TGTGCCAGCAGGGGAGACAGGGGGCCATCCTATGGCTACACCTTC
TRBD1	TRBV29-1	TRBJ2-5	-	CSVEGTGPQETQYF	TGCAGCGTCGAAGGGACAGGCCCTCAAGAGACCCAGTACTTC
TRBD2	TRBV7-9	TRBJ2-1	-	CASSLGTSGGNEQFF	TGTGCCAGCAGCTTAGGGACTAGCGGGGGAAATGAGCAGTTCTTC
-	TRBV2	TRBJ2-2	-	CASSGGGNTGELFF	TGTGCCAGCAGTGGAGGAGGGAACACCGGGGAGCTGTTTTTT
TRBD1	TRBV2	TRBJ2-1	-	CASSGQGREQFF	TGTGCCAGCAGCGGACAGGGGCGCGAGCAGTTCTTC
-	TRBV20-1	TRBJ2-5	-	CSASGGGEWYETQYF	TGCAGTGCTAGTGGCGGCGGGGAGTGGTACGAGACCCAGTACTTC
-	TRBV5-1	TRBJ1-5	few	CASSSGDENQPQHF	TGCGCCAGCAGCTCAGGGGATGAGAATCAGCCCCAGCATTTT
-	TRBV7-2	TRBJ1-1	once	CASSPGVGHTEAFF	TGTGCCAGCAGCCCGGGGGTAGGTCACACTGAAGCTTTCTTT
TRBD1	TRBV9	TRBJ1-2	-	CASSSRGQNYGYTF	TGTGCCAGCAGCTCAAGGGGGCAGAACTATGGCTACACCTTC
TRBD1	TRBV5-1	TRBJ1-1	-	CASSSQGGDTEAFF	TGCGCCAGCAGCTCACAGGGGGGAGACACTGAAGCTTTCTTT
-	TRBV27	TRBJ2-1	-	CASSLPGYNEQFF	TGTGCCAGCAGTTTACCAGGGTACAATGAGCAGTTCTTC
TRBD2	TRBV6-6	TRBJ2-1	-	CASSQVAGVVYEQFF	TGTGCCAGCAGTCAAGTAGCGGGAGTGGTCTATGAGCAGTTCTTC
TRBD2	TRBV10-1	TRBJ2-1	-	CASSVTSGRANEQFF	TGCGCCAGCAGTGTAACCAGCGGGAGGGCCAATGAGCAGTTCTTC
TRBD1	TRBV7-9	TRBJ2-2	-	CASSPQGQATGELFF	TGTGCCAGCAGCCCCCAGGGACAGGCCACCGGGGAGCTGTTTTTT
-	TRBV6-2/TRBV6-3	TRBJ2-3	-	CASSRYTDTQYF	TGTGCCAGCAGTCGCTACACAGATACGCAGTATTTT
TRBD1	TRBV11-1	TRBJ1-1	-	CASSQGGTGGPTEAFF	TGTGCCAGCAGCCAAGGCGGGACAGGGGGCCCCACTGAAGCTTTCTTT
-	TRBV7-2	TRBJ1-4	-	CASSSGTNEKLFF	TGTGCCAGCAGCTCCGGGACAAATGAAAAACTGTTTTTT
-	TRBV24-1	TRBJ1-2	-	CATSDTGIYGYTF	TGTGCCACCAGTGACACGGGAATATATGGCTACACCTTC
TRBD2	TRBV24-1	TRBJ2-1	-	CATSDSLAGVVDEQFF	TGTGCCACCAGTGATTCCTTAGCGGGAGTCGTCGATGAGCAGTTCTTC